These 13 T cell receptor beta chains were sequenced from one sample in a study of control samples from healthy donors and cancer patients. Libraries were prepared by immunoSEQ multiplex PCR; TCRdb keeps only in-frame clonotypes and omits some of them. The repertoire holds approximately 150,000 clones, with roughly 86% as singletons. Sequencing was performed on PBMCs. All receptors come from a man in his fifties with head and neck cancer.

The chain links TRBV5-4 to TRBJ2-1, with D perhaps assigned TRBD1 or TRBD2 (5 bases each). This CDR3 is built from 13 residues. V lost 4 bases and J lost 6, with 11 bases in between. Per germline, CDR1 SGHNT and CDR2 YYREEE (reference sequence). CDR3 sequence reads: CASSLPGGNEQFF. The CDR3 DNA reads as TGTGCCAGCAGCCTCCCTGGGGGCAATGAGCAGTTCTTC.

V and J are TRBV2 and TRBJ2-1; 8 positions match TRBD1. The CDR3 sequence is 11 residues long. V gave up 8 bases and J gave up 6 bases; unmatched junction bases: 0. Per germline, CDR1 SNHLY and CDR2 FYNNEI. The CDR3 bases are TGTGCCAGCGGGACAGGCAATGAGCAGTTCTTC. Amino acid sequence: CASGTGNEQFF.

This clone was observed once. The chain carries TRBV25-1 and TRBJ2-7; D unclear. This CDR3 spans 13 amino acids. Germline V gives CDR1 MGHDK, CDR2 SYGVNS. Trimming removed 3 bases from V and 0 bases from J, with 6 bases in between. This chain's CDR3 is CASSDSNSYEQYF. CDR3 DNA: TGTGCCAGCAGTGATTCGAACTCCTACGAGCAGTACTTC.

This clone occurred a few times. This same CDR3 is encoded by further DNA sequences in the sample. This chain joins TRBV19 and TRBJ2-1, with 8 nucleotides matching TRBD2. V dropped 4 bases and J dropped 0; count of bases not matched to a gene: 2. This CDR3 is built from 15 residues. Germline CDR1 LNHDA, CDR2 SQIVND (reference sequence). The chain's CDR3 is CASSTTSGSYNEQFF. The CDR3 region has the DNA TGTGCCAGTAGTACTACTAGCGGCTCCTACAATGAGCAGTTCTTC.

The chain carries TRBV6-5 and TRBJ2-2; the D gene is possibly TRBD2 (5 bases). Trimming removed 2 bases from V and 3 bases from J, with 13 bases in between. The CDR3 runs 16 residues. The germline V gene encodes CDR1 MNHEY and CDR2 SVGAGI. The CDR3 region has the DNA TGTGCCAGCAGTTACAATCTGCAGAGGGACACCGGGGAGCTGTTTTTT. It codes for CASSYNLQRDTGELFF.

V and J are TRBV11-2 and TRBJ2-5; 12 bases agree with TRBD2. In germline, CDR1 is SGHAT, CDR2 FQNNGV. The CDR3 runs to 18 residues. V was clipped by 5 bases and J by 2 bases; unmatched bases: 12. CDR3 sequence: CASSQPGLAGLQQETQYF. For the CDR3, the DNA is TGTGCCAGCAGCCAACCGGGACTAGCGGGCCTGCAACAAGAGACCCAGTACTTC.

The chain's CDR3 is CASSLETSLGYEQYF. Written as DNA, the CDR3 is TGTGCCAGCAGTCTCGAGACTAGCTTGGGCTACGAGCAGTACTTC. The V gene is TRBV28, the J gene TRBJ2-7, with 7 bases lining up with TRBD2. CDR1 and CDR2 (germline): MDHEN, SYDVKM. The V gene end was trimmed by 5 bases and the J gene end by 3 bases; junction bases not matched to a gene: 10. The CDR3 consists of 15 residues.

Only a few counts were recorded for this clone. The chain carries TRBV2 and TRBJ1-5; 8 bases fit TRBD1. With 5 bases clipped from V and 4 bases from J, the junction kept 4 bases outside the gene matches. The CDR3 runs to 14 residues. Germline assignment: CDR1 SNHLY and CDR2 FYNNEI. The CDR3 DNA is TGTGCCAGCAGTAGGACAGGGTCGAATCAGCCCCAGCATTTT. It yields the protein CASSRTGSNQPQHF.

The chain employs TRBV29-1 and TRBJ2-2, with 8 bases aligning to TRBD1. CDR3 length: 14 residues. CDR1 SQVTM and CDR2 ANQGSEA come from the germline V gene. After removal of 7 bases from V and 6 bases from J, the junction contained 10 bases not matched to a gene. The CDR3 sequence is CSGSYGQGAGELFF. CDR3 DNA: TGCAGCGGAAGCTACGGACAGGGCGCCGGGGAGCTGTTTTTT.

The gene calls are TRBV27 and TRBJ1-5, with D hard to call. V shed 2 bases and J shed 7 bases, with 9 bases lying between them. CDR1 MNHEY and CDR2 SMNVEV come from the germline V gene (reference sequence). The CDR3 contains 13 residues. The CDR3 bases are TGTGCCAGCAGTTTAGGGGAAACCCAGCCCCAGCATTTT. It specifies CASSLGETQPQHF.

This chain connects TRBV3-1 (or the pseudogene TRBV3-2) to TRBJ2-1, with TRBD2 as a possible D gene (6 bases). The V gene lost 6 bases and the J gene lost 7 bases, with 13 bases spanning the gap. The CDR3 has 13 amino acids. Germline assignment: CDR1 LGHDT and CDR2 YNNKEL (reference sequence). The CDR3 nucleotides are TGTGCCAGCAGTCAATCCGGGACTAATGAGCAGTTCTTC. Protein sequence: CASSQSGTNEQFF.

The CDR3 region is CASSGREGGNTIYF. DNA for the CDR3: TGTGCCAGCAGTGGAAGGGAAGGAGGAAACACCATATATTTT. V and J are TRBV2 and TRBJ1-3; D is unresolved. With 4 bases removed from V and 4 bases from J, the gap between germline ends came to 11 bases. This CDR3 comprises 14 residues. CDR1 is SNHLY and CDR2 is FYNNEI in the germline V gene.

The chain has TRBV4-1 and TRBJ2-7, with TRBD1 matching 8 bases. The CDR3 covers 15 residues. J gave up 0 bases and V 0 bases, and 1 base lay outside the gene matches. Germline CDR1 and CDR2: MGHRA and YSYEKL. This chain's CDR3 is CASSQEDRASYEQYF. The DNA for the CDR3 is TGCGCCAGCAGCCAAGAGGACAGGGCCTCCTACGAGCAGTACTTC.